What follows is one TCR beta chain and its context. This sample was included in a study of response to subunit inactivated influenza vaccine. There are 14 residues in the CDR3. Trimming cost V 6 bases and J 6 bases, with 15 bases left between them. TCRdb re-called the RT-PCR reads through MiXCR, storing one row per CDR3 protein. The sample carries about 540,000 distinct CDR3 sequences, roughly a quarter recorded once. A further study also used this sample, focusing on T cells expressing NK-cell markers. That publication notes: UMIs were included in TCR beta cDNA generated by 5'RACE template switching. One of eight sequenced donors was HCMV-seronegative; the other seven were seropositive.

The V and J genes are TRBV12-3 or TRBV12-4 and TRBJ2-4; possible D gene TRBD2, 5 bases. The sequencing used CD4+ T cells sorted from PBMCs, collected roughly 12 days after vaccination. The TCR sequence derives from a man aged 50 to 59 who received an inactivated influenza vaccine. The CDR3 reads CASSWGERTNIQYF. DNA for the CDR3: TGTGCCAGCAGCTGGGGAGAGAGGACAAACATTCAGTACTTC.